This paragraph covers one TCR beta chain sequence. Ten or more counts support this clonotype. Its antigen has not been determined. Base qualities are not provided; no much larger clone lies one nucleotide away. Ophthalmopathy patients had moderately to severely active disease, with a Clinical Activity Score of 3 or more, a NOSPECS grade of 4 or more, and a disease duration of less than 3 months. Any patient with an uncontrolled infection, another autoimmune disease, pregnancy or lactation was excluded. Diagnoses were established on the basis of clinical symptoms, serum thyroxine and TRAb, thyroid ultrasound, and orbital computed tomography. PBMCs were separated from roughly 10 ml of fresh peripheral blood using Ficoll-Paque density gradient centrifugation. Total RNA was extracted with Trizol reagent, and quality was checked on an Agilent 2100 Bioanalyzer. This sample is part of a study of T cells in Graves' hyperthyroidism and ophthalmopathy (dated by TCRdb to between 2018 and 2021). Background on the whole study: Peripheral blood was collected at initial diagnosis, before any treatment. The study also compared thyroid tissue and blood T-cell repertoires from 6 or 7 Graves' hyperthyroidism patients. The paper reports TCR Vbeta CDR3 sequencing of roughly 140 peripheral blood samples: approximately 41 ophthalmopathy, about 75 hyperthyroidism and 17 progressor patients. To identify TCR V-J signatures that set the groups apart, the researchers used a discovery cohort of 100 patients, made up of around 42 with Graves' ophthalmopathy and approximately 57 with stable Graves' hyperthyroidism. After sampling, hyperthyroidism patients received methimazole starting at 30 mg daily, and ophthalmopathy patients received high-dose intravenous methylprednisolone. Prospective prediction of ophthalmopathy was tested in an independent validation cohort of 18 to 20 hyperthyroidism patients and 17 patients who later progressed to ophthalmopathy. The 80 to 100 discovery patients were randomly divided into training and test sets at a 7:3 ratio. Study-wide findings and limitations: Blood samples also contained most of the expanded thyroid clonotypes (frequency above 0.001), which suggests that blood repertoires may reflect thyroid immune responses. Ophthalmopathy was separated from stable hyperthyroidism by a 13 V-J signature model, with around 90% sensitivity and about 81% specificity obtained in cross-validation and 80%/75% obtained in testing. Sample size was not statistically predetermined, and blinding of investigators to group allocation was not performed. In validation, progression to ophthalmopathy was predicted by the model with 70.59% sensitivity and approximately 78% specificity, a median of around 6.5 months before onset.

Amplification of TCR beta CDR3 regions was carried out from RNA transcripts. The first round of RT-PCR for the TCR CDR3 was performed with the HTBI primer set and the Qiagen OneStep RT-PCR kit. A second multiplex PCR round built the libraries, followed by size selection and purification. Paired-end sequencing of the libraries was performed with 100 bp reads on an Illumina HiSeq2000. The paper's data handling went like this. SOAPnuke was used to process the raw data, throwing out any read that contained adapters or uncalled bases, had a mean Phred below 15, or lacked an exact constant-primer or identifier match. High-quality paired reads were merged with COPE v1.2.5, and unique nucleotide sequences were defined as clonotypes. MiTCR v1.1 was used to align the clonotypes against IMGT TRBV, TRBD and TRBJ reference segments. The analysis was restricted to V-J combinations with a frequency above 0.0001, which together covered around 99% of the repertoires. A TCS score was defined as the ratio of F50 (clonal expansion) to E x V (chaos), with BLOSUM62-based TCRdist applied between CDR3 peptides within each V-J. Welch's t-statistics and random forest reduced around 510 V-J features to under 15, which were used in a naive Bayes classifier (R e1071). Using fastp trimming at Q25 and MiXCR clonotype assembly, TCRdb reanalyzed the public sequencing data and kept in-frame beta chains. Rows are combined by CDR3 protein, so each entry shows the most common genes and DNA. Clone size and V and J calls follow TCRdb, not the original study. The sample profile shows about 300,000 distinct CDR3 sequences; roughly 18% of them were found once. Together, the top ten hold about 40% of the sample.

The sequence came from a man in his forties or fifties with Graves' ophthalmopathy. The sample comprised blood.

The CDR3 reads as follows: CASSSVGRITEAFF. The DNA is TGCGCCAGCAGCTCTGTTGGCAGGATCACTGAAGCTTTCTTT. The chain couples TRBV5-1 to TRBJ1-1; the D gene cannot be named for sure. From cysteine to phenylalanine, the CDR3 is 14 amino acids long. Only CDR3 DNA remains: 42 bases, in frame from the first base. Trimming takes 3 bases from V and 4 bases from J, and the germline ends sit 13 bases apart. Taken from the germline V gene, the CDR1 and CDR2 loops are SGHRS and YFSETQ.